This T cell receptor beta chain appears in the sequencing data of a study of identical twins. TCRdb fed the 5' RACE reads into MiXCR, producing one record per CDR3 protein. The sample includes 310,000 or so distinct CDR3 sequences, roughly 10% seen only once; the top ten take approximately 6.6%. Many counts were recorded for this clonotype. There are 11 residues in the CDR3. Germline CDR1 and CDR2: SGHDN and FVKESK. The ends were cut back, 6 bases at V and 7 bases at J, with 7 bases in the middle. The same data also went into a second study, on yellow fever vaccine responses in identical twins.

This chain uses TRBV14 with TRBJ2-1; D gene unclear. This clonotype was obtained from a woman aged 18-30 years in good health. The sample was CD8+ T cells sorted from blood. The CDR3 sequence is CASRAWNEQFF. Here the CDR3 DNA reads TGTGCCAGCAGGGCTTGGAATGAGCAGTTCTTC.